This T cell receptor beta chain was sequenced for a study of blood T cell repertoires in COVID-19. As for the study in general: The cDNA or gDNA used as material had been derived from T cells, B-cell-depleted T cells, or PBMCs.

Study processing details: Amplification from reference gene primers served as the basis for estimated nucleated cell counts. TCRdb's copy holds only in-frame clones and misses some; the assay was immunoSEQ multiplex PCR. Clone size and the V and J calls come from that table; the DNA yielded D and trimming. Here the sample spans 150,000 to 200,000 clones, roughly 84% being singletons. Germline loops: CDR1 LNHDA, CDR2 SQIVND (reference sequence). The CDR3 has 14 amino acids. Recruited during active infection, patients (from Seattle) were subsequently followed longitudinally. The sample holds a few counts of this clone. At one of its ends the junction is not consistent with the germline gene, which may arise from a read error.

Sequenced material: peripheral blood. The receptor was isolated from a woman in her 70s with COVID-19, enrolled during active disease. This rearrangement joins TRBV19 to TRBJ2-2; TRBD1 matches 7 bases. The CDR3 DNA reads as TGTGCCAGTAGGATAGGGGGCCGGACCGGGGAGCTGTTTTTT. This codes for CASRIGGRTGELFF.